A single sample is the source of the 20 T cell receptor beta chains below, sequenced in a study of CD8 T cells in Susac syndrome. An amount of RNA that ranged from roughly 0.45 to 1 ug was reverse transcribed with random hexamers. TCRdb reanalysed the immunoSEQ multiplex PCR reads using MiXCR and keeps one entry per CDR3 protein. The data show more than 95,000 distinct CDR3 sequences, approximately 96% seen once. The sequencing sample was made of CD8+ T cells from PBMCs. These receptors were taken from a human donor with Susac syndrome.

The chain uses TRBV4-1 and TRBJ2-1, with D unresolved. This CDR3 spans 16 amino acids. CDR1 MGHRA and CDR2 YSYEKL come from the germline V gene. V lost 0 bases and J 0 bases, leaving 9 bases between the germline ends. CDR3 DNA sequence: TGCGCCAGCAGCCAAGATGTCCCAAGCTCCTACAATGAGCAGTTCTTC. This encodes CASSQDVPSSYNEQFF.

The CDR3 region is CATVPQIRNTGELFF. The DNA for the CDR3 is TGTGCCACCGTCCCACAGATCCGGAACACCGGGGAGCTGTTTTTT. This sequence joins TRBV24-1 and TRBJ2-2; D uncertain. Germline V gene data show CDR1 as KGHDR and CDR2 as SFDVKD. Deletions cut 9 bases from V and 1 base from J, with 14 bases between. The CDR3 sequence is 15 residues long.

This clonotype is a singleton in its sample. This chain links TRBV11-2 with TRBJ2-5; 8 positions agree with TRBD1. V dropped 5 bases and J dropped 4; count of bases not matched to a gene: 3. The CDR3 has 13 residues. Germline CDR1 and CDR2: SGHAT and FQNNGV. The CDR3 sequence: CASSRGQGETQYF. The DNA for the CDR3 is TGTGCCAGCAGCCGAGGACAGGGAGAGACCCAGTACTTC.

This chain links TRBV12-3 or TRBV12-4 with TRBJ2-1, with 9 bases identical to TRBD2. With V trimmed by 5 bases and J by 6 bases, 8 bases remained unmatched. The CDR3 is 15 residues long. The CDR3 bases are TGTGCCAGCAGTGAAACACCGGGACTAGCCAATGAGCAGTTCTTC. Its translation: CASSETPGLANEQFF.

This clonotype was observed a single time. The chain has TRBV19 and TRBJ1-2; maybe TRBD1 (6 bases). The CDR3 is 16 amino acids. Germline V gene data show CDR1 as LNHDA and CDR2 as SQIVND (reference sequence). The V end was cut by 6 bases, the J end by 2 bases, with 19 bases between. In DNA form, the CDR3 reads TGTGCCAGTAGCCGCCTTGACAGGCGCCCAAACTATGGCTACACCTTC. Translated, it gives CASSRLDRRPNYGYTF.

V gene TRBV6-5 combines with J gene TRBJ1-2; 9 bases line up with TRBD1. CDR1 and CDR2 from the germline V gene are MNHEY and SVGAGI. J lost 3 bases, V lost 4 bases, and 6 bases had no gene match. This CDR3 region has 15 residues. CDR3 bases: TGTGCCAGCAGTTCACCGGGACAGGGACACTATGGCTACACCTTC. It specifies CASSSPGQGHYGYTF.

The V and J genes are TRBV7-9 and TRBJ2-1, with 7 bases aligning to TRBD2. The trim removed 5 bases at V and 4 bases at J, leaving 17 bases unmatched. Germline V gene data show CDR1 as SEHNR and CDR2 as FQNEAQ (reference sequence). This CDR3 is 18 amino acids long. CDR3 residues: CASSPRFGERDLYNEQFF. The CDR3 nucleotides are TGTGCCAGCAGCCCCCGTTTCGGAGAGCGGGATTTATACAATGAGCAGTTCTTC.

The chain couples TRBV9 to TRBJ2-2, with TRBD2 identical over 10 bases. Unmatched junction bases numbered 5, after V lost 1 base and J lost 2 bases. The CDR3 sequence is 17 residues long. Germline V gene sequence: CDR1 SGDLS, CDR2 YYNGEE. The CDR3 reads CASSVTLAGANTGELFF. DNA for the CDR3: TGTGCCAGCAGCGTAACGCTAGCGGGGGCTAACACCGGGGAGCTGTTTTTT. The complete variable domain, with remaining parts taken from reference TRBV9 and TRBJ2-2, reads DSGVTQTPKHLITATGQRVTLRCSPRSGDLSVYWYQQSLDQGLQFLIQYYNGEERAKGNILERFSAQQFPDLHSELNLSSLELGDSALYFCASSVTLAGANTGELFFGEGSRLTVL.

This clonotype has a handful of counts. V gene TRBV29-1 combines with J gene TRBJ2-1; 7 bases are a match to TRBD2. V gave up 5 bases and J gave up 2 bases; unmatched junction bases: 3. This CDR3 contains 13 residues. Germline V CDR1 and CDR2: SQVTM, ANQGSEA. CDR3 bases: TGCAGCGTTATAACTAGCGCCTACAATGAGCAGTTCTTC. Encoded protein: CSVITSAYNEQFF.

The chain recombines TRBV13 with TRBJ1-3, with 8 bases aligning to TRBD1. J was trimmed by 2 bases and V by 6 bases; bases with no gene match: 9. Germline CDR1 PRHDT, CDR2 FYEKMQ (reference sequence). The CDR3 has 16 amino acids. As DNA, the CDR3 is TGTGCCAGCAGTCTTACAGGGGGATTCACTGGAAACACCATATATTTT. Protein sequence: CASSLTGGFTGNTIYF.

The CDR3 region is CSARDAQPETQYF. The CDR3 DNA follows: TGCAGTGCTCGGGATGCCCAACCAGAGACCCAGTACTTC. The chain joins TRBV20-1 to TRBJ2-5; D perhaps matches TRBD2 (5 bases). V was cut by 5 bases and J by 4 bases, with 14 bases left in between. The germline V gene encodes CDR1 DFQATT and CDR2 SNEGSKA (reference sequence). The CDR3 runs 13 residues.

This chain connects TRBV20-1 to TRBJ2-1; 8 positions agree with TRBD2. Germline V gives CDR1 DFQATT, CDR2 SNEGSKA (reference sequence). V was clipped by 6 bases and J by 2 bases; unmatched bases: 6. This CDR3 region has 14 residues. CDR3 residues: CSAGIGRAYNEQFF. CDR3 DNA sequence: TGCAGTGCCGGTATCGGGAGGGCCTACAATGAGCAGTTCTTC.

The gene calls are TRBV4-3 and TRBJ2-1, with no clear D. Germline loops: CDR1 LGHNA, CDR2 YSLEER. The CDR3 consists of 13 residues. V was pared by 0 bases and J by 5 bases, with 5 bases between. The CDR3 bases are TGCGCCAGCAGCCAAGATTTGAACAATGAGCAGTTCTTC. It translates to CASSQDLNNEQFF.

The chain couples TRBV4-3 to TRBJ2-1, with TRBD2 identical over 9 bases. Germline trimming cut 0 bases from V and 0 bases from J; bases unmatched to any gene: 3. Germline CDR1 LGHNA, CDR2 YSLEER. The CDR3 extends over 17 amino acids. CDR3 sequence reads: CASSQEVAGDSYNEQFF. The DNA for the CDR3 is TGCGCCAGCAGCCAAGAAGTAGCGGGAGACTCCTACAATGAGCAGTTCTTC.

This clonotype was observed a single time. This chain joins TRBV12-3 or TRBV12-4 and TRBJ2-7, with D hard to call. CDR3 length: 14 amino acids. V lost 3 bases and J lost 1, with 10 bases in between. This CDR3 reads CASSFGNPSYEQYF. In DNA, the CDR3 is TGTGCCAGCAGTTTTGGGAACCCATCCTACGAGCAGTACTTC.

This clonotype showed up just once. The chain recombines TRBV9 with TRBJ2-2, with 8 positions matching TRBD1. The CDR3 loop spans 17 amino acids. The V and J ends lost 1 base and 1 base, in that order; junction bases with no gene match: 6. Per the germline V gene, CDR1 is SGDLS and CDR2 is YYNGEE. CDR3 protein: CASSVRDRTMNTGELFF. In nucleotides, the CDR3 is TGTGCCAGCAGCGTACGGGACAGGACGATGAACACCGGGGAGCTGTTTTTT.

V is TRBV19 and J is TRBJ2-1; D remains unclear. Germline V gives CDR1 LNHDA, CDR2 SQIVND (reference sequence). Trimming left V 1 base short and J 6 bases short, with 16 bases between. The CDR3 extends over 16 amino acids. CDR3 sequence (DNA): TGTGCCAGTAGTATAGGGACCGCGCTGGAGTTCAATGAGCAGTTCTTC. It codes for CASSIGTALEFNEQFF.

The chain has TRBV29-1 and TRBJ2-1; D gene ambiguous. Per germline, CDR1 SQVTM and CDR2 ANQGSEA. Trimming removed 7 bases at V and 4 bases at J, with 11 bases between. The CDR3 extends over 12 amino acids. CDR3 nucleotide sequence: TGCAGCGGCGGATGGCAGTACAATGAGCAGTTCTTC. It is translated as CSGGWQYNEQFF.

V is TRBV7-2 and J is TRBJ2-1; 9 bases line up with TRBD2. CDR1 is SGHTA, CDR2 FQGNSA, per germline. The trim removed 1 base at V and 5 bases at J, leaving 3 bases unmatched. There are 15 residues in the CDR3. The CDR3 DNA follows: TGTGCCAGCAGCTTAGATGCTAGCGGGGACAATGAGCAGTTCTTC. Protein sequence: CASSLDASGDNEQFF.

This rearrangement joins TRBV5-6 to TRBJ2-7, with D maybe TRBD2 (6 bases). The CDR3 covers 13 residues. Germline V lookup: CDR1 SGHDT, CDR2 YYEEEE. V gave up 4 bases and J gave up 3 bases, with 11 bases separating them. This chain's CDR3 is CASSPPGDYEQYF. The CDR3 coding sequence is TGTGCCAGCAGCCCCCCGGGGGACTACGAGCAGTACTTC.